The T cell receptor beta chain described here comes from a study of shared clonotypes between healthy human individuals. Replicate PCRs for sorted subsets used 200 ng DNA; this equaled tens of thousands of T cell genomes. Clones were sequenced by immunoSEQ multiplex PCR, and TCRdb holds only the in-frame ones, with some missing. The table includes more than 2 million clones, roughly 93% detected once. CD45RO-negative, CCR7-selected cells formed the naive CD8 fraction, which excluded terminally differentiated effector memory CD45RA+ cells. Caucasian adults residing in Nashville, Tennessee made up all the donors. This CDR3 is built from 15 residues. Unmatched junction bases numbered 8, after V lost 5 bases and J lost 3 bases. The germline V gene encodes CDR1 SSHAT and CDR2 FNYEAQ (reference sequence).

The receptor's source is a man aged 18 to 30 in good health. Some clones in this sample may be carry-over from other donors' samples. The specimen sequenced was naive CD8+ T cells from PBMCs. The chain couples TRBV7-7 to TRBJ2-5, with TRBD2 matching over 8 bases. The chain's CDR3 is CASSRRGREEETQYF. Written as DNA, the CDR3 is TGTGCCAGCAGCCGGCGAGGGCGGGAGGAAGAGACCCAGTACTTC. The variable domain in full, completed from reference TRBV7-7 and TRBJ2-5, reads GAGVSQSPRYKVTKRGQDVTLRCDPISSHATLYWYQQALGQGPEFLTYFNYEAQPDKSGLPSDRFSAERPEGSISTLTIQRTEQRDSAMYRCASSRRGREEETQYFGPGTRLLVL.